This T cell receptor (beta chain) was found in a study of PD-1 blockade in classical Hodgkin lymphoma. Comments on this clone: Antigen unknown. Relative to the germline gene, one junction end is altered; a read error may explain this.

CDR1 and CDR2 from the germline V gene are MNHEY and SVGAGI. The CDR3 runs to 12 residues. Brentuximab vedotin exposure varied, and every patient relapsed after autologous stem cell transplantation. Classifying best responses yielded complete response, partial response or progressive disease. Notes on the study in general: Researchers reported that CD4+ TCR diversity, though not CD8+, rose significantly by C4D1. Relapsed/refractory patients reportedly had lower baseline diversity than newly diagnosed patients.

Profiling relied on immunoSEQ multiplex PCR, and the TCRdb table lists in-frame clones only, not all of them. The data show fewer than 15,000 clones, approximately 79% seen once. The J gene is TRBJ2-1, the V gene TRBV6-5; 8 bases are shared with TRBD1. The sample in question was peripheral blood mononuclear cells (PBMCs), obtained at baseline. This receptor was identified in a human donor with classical Hodgkin lymphoma. The CDR3 spells CASSYSGTGELF. DNA of the CDR3: TGTGCCAGCAGTTACTCCGGGACAGGCGAACTCTTC.